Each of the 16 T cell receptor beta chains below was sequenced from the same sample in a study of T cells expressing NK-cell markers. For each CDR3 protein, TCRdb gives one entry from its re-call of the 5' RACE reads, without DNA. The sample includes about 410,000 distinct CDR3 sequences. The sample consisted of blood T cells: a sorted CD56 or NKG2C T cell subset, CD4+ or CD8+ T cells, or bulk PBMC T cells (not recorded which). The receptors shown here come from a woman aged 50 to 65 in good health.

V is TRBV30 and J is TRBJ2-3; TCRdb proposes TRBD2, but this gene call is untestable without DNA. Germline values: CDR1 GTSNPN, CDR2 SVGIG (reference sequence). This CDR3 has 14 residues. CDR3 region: CAWSFSGGSDTQYF.

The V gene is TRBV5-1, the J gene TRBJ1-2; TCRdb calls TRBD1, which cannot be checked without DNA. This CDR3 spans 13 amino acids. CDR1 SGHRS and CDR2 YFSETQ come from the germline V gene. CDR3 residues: CASSGFQGRGYTF.

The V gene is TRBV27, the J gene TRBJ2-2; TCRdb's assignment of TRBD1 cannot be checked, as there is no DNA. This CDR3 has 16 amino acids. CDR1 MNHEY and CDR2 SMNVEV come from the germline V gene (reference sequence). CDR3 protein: CASSHLDRGPAGELFF.

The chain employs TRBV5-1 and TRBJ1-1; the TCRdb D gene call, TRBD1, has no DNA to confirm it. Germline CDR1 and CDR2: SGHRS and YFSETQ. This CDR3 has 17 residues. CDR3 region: CASRQLTRGHTNTEAFF.

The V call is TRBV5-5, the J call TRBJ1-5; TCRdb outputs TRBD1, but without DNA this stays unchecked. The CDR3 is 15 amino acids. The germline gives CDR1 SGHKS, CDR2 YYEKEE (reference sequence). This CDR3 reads CASSASSTGIQPQHF.

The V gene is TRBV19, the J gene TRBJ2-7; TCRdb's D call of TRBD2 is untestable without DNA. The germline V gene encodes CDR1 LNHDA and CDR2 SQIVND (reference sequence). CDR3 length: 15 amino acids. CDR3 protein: CASSIAAGGPHEQYF.

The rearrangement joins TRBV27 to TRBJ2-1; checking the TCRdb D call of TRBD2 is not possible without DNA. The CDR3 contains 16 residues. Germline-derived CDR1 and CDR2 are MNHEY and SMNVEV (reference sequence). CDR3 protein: CASSLVLAGGLYEQFF.

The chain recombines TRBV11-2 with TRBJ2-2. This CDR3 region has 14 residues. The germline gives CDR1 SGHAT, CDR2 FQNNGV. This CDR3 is CASSAWTATGELFF.

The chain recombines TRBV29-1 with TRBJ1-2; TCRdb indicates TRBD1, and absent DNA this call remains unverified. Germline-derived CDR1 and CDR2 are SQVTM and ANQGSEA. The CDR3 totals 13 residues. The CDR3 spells CSVSGQGGYGYTF.

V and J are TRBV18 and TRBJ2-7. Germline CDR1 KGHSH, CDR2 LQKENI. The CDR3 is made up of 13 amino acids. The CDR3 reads CASSPPFTYEQYF.

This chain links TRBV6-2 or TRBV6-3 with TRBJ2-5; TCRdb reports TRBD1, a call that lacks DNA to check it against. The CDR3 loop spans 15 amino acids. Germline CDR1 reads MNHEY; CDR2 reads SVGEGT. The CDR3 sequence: CASSRRITGQETQYF.

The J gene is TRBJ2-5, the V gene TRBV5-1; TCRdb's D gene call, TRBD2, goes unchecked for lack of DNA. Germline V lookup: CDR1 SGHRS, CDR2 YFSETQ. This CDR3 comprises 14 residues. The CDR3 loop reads CASSFSGSGETQYF.

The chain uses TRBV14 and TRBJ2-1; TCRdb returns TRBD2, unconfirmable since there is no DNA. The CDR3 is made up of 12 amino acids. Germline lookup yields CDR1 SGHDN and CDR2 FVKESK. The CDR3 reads CASHSTRYEQFF.

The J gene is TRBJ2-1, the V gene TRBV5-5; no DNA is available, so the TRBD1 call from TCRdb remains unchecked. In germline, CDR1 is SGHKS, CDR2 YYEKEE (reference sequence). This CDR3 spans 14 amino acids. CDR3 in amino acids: CASSLVSVGDEQFF.

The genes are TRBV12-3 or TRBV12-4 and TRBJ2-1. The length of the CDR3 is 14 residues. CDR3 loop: CASRTSTSYNEQFF.

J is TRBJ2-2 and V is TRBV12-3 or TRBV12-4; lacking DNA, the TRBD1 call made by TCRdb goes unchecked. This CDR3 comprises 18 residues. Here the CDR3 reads CASLRELGGWGISGELFF.